These T cell receptor beta chains were read from a single sample in a study of T cells in Graves' hyperthyroidism and ophthalmopathy. MiXCR, run by TCRdb on the multiplex PCR reads, gives a single entry per CDR3 protein. In the table there are some 440,000 distinct CDR3 sequences, around 14% of which are singletons. Material: blood. The receptors stem from a woman aged 18-29 years with Graves' hyperthyroidism. The CDR3 runs from the conserved cysteine through the conserved F or W. The D gene is left open where the match is weak. Size is omitted from some rows. Given values are once, few, many or a class for expanded clones.

D	size	V	J	CDR3	DNA
-	-	TRBV12-3/TRBV12-4	TRBJ2-3	CASSFWGDHQDTQYF	TGTGCCAGCAGTTTCTGGGGGGACCACCAAGATACGCAGTATTTT
-	many	TRBV5-5	TRBJ1-5	CASSLVGEGSLPQHF	TGTGCCAGCAGCCTGGTGGGGGAGGGATCATTGCCCCAGCATTTT
TRBD1	few	TRBV6-1	TRBJ1-2	CASRQFRQGFGGYTF	TGTGCCAGCAGACAGTTCCGACAGGGTTTCGGTGGCTACACCTTC
TRBD2	few	TRBV20-1	TRBJ2-3	CSARDSSGGETDTQYF	TGCAGTGCTAGAGATAGTAGCGGGGGGGAGACAGATACGCAGTATTTT
TRBD2	many	TRBV7-2	TRBJ2-5	CASSLRRLAGEQETQYF	TGTGCCAGCAGCTTACGAAGACTAGCGGGAGAGCAAGAGACCCAGTACTTC
TRBD1	few	TRBV20-1	TRBJ1-2	CSARGTGKNYGYTF	TGCAGTGCTAGAGGGACAGGAAAGAACTATGGCTACACCTTC
-	many	TRBV7-2	TRBJ2-1	CASSPRGISYNEQFF	TGTGCCAGCAGCCCTCGGGGTATCTCCTACAATGAGCAGTTCTTC
-	many	TRBV7-9	TRBJ2-7	CASRKTEHSYEQYF	TGTGCCAGCAGAAAGACAGAGCACTCCTACGAGCAGTACTTC
-	few	TRBV5-1	TRBJ1-6	CASSLGAGGHSPLHF	TGTGCCAGCAGCTTGGGGGCTGGGGGGCATTCACCCCTCCACTTT
TRBD1	-	TRBV28	TRBJ2-7	CASSLTTGVYEQYF	TGTGCCAGCAGTTTAACGACAGGGGTCTACGAGCAGTACTTC
-	-	TRBV29-1	TRBJ1-1	CSVAPGVHEAFF	TGCAGCGTTGCTCCAGGGGTCCACGAAGCTTTCTTT
TRBD1	-	TRBV19	TRBJ1-2	CASSSPPDRGYGYTF	TGTGCCAGTAGCTCGCCACCGGACAGGGGCTATGGCTACACCTTC
-	many	TRBV12-3/TRBV12-4	TRBJ2-2	CASSSTSSAGELFF	TGTGCCAGCAGTTCGACTAGTAGTGCCGGGGAGCTGTTTTTT
TRBD1	many	TRBV12-3/TRBV12-4	TRBJ1-2	CASSPGQGIGYTF	TGTGCCAGCAGTCCGGGACAGGGAATTGGCTACACCTTC
-	-	TRBV6-2/TRBV6-3	TRBJ2-3	CASNDLRGTDTQYF	TGTGCCAGCAACGATTTGAGGGGCACAGATACGCAGTATTTT
-	many	TRBV7-8	TRBJ2-7	CASGRGEQYF	TGTGCCAGCGGAAGGGGCGAGCAGTACTTC
-	many	TRBV6-1	TRBJ1-1	CASSESRTGFGTEAFF	TGTGCCAGCAGTGAATCCAGAACAGGGTTCGGGACTGAAGCTTTCTTT
-	many	TRBV11-2	TRBJ2-3	CASTHTDTQYF	TGTGCCAGCACCCACACAGATACGCAGTATTTT
-	few	TRBV20-1	TRBJ2-1	CSAKLYRMSSYNEQFF	TGCAGTGCTAAACTATACAGGATGAGCTCCTACAATGAGCAGTTCTTC
TRBD1	many	TRBV6-2/TRBV6-3	TRBJ1-1	CASSYSIGGSTRAFF	TGTGCCAGCAGTTACTCGATAGGGGGCTCGACGAGAGCTTTCTTT
TRBD2	-	TRBV5-1	TRBJ2-2	CASSLRLAGGYGELFF	TGCGCCAGCAGCTTGCGGCTAGCGGGAGGGTACGGGGAGCTGTTTTTT
-	few	TRBV4-2	TRBJ2-2	CASSARDAGELFF	TGTGCCAGCAGCGCGAGAGACGCCGGGGAGCTGTTTTTT